The TCR beta chain described here comes from a study of blood T cells in healthy people across ages. Study-wide points: There were more naive CD4+ cells and higher diversity in long-lived donors than in aged donors. Nothing was known about donor CMV status, and this possibly confounded expanded clonotype changes.

A J-beta primer mix and a sample-barcoded 5' primer were used in a second PCR of about 6 to 12 cycles. TCRdb re-derived calls from the 5' RACE reads in MiXCR, one entry per CDR3 protein. The sample has about 1.5 million distinct CDR3 sequences; about 42% are singletons. This CDR3 contains 16 residues. V lost 7 bases to trimming and J lost 8 bases, with 29 bases between them. The germline gives CDR1 DFQATT, CDR2 SNEGSKA (reference sequence). Concerning this clonotype itself: No antigen is known for it.

The chain uses TRBV20-1 and TRBJ1-2; D possibly corresponds to TRBD1 (6 bases). The sequencing input was blood. The sequence was obtained from a young woman in good health. The CDR3 spells CSVEGEAGPGPAGYTF. CDR3 nucleotides: TGCAGTGTTGAGGGGGAGGCCGGCCCAGGCCCAGCGGGCTACACCTTC.